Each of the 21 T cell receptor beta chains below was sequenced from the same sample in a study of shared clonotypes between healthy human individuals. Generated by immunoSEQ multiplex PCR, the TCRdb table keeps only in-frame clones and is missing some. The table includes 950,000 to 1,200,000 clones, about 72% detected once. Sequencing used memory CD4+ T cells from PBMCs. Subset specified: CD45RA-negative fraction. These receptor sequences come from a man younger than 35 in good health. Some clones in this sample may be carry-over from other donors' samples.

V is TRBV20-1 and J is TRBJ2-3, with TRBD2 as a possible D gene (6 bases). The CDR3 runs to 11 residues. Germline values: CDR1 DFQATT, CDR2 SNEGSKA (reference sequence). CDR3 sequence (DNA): TGCAGACTTGGGGGGACAGATACGCAGTATTTT. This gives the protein CRLGGTDTQYF.

The CDR3 sequence: CASTRIAGGGGTQYF. The CDR3 DNA reads TGTGCCAGCACCCGTATAGCGGGAGGGGGGGGGACCCAGTACTTC. The genes are TRBV7-2 and TRBJ2-5, with 11 bases that match TRBD2. The CDR3 is made up of 15 amino acids. V shed 7 bases and J 7 bases; nucleotides not matched to a gene: 11. CDR1 and CDR2 from the germline V gene are SGHTA and FQGNSA.

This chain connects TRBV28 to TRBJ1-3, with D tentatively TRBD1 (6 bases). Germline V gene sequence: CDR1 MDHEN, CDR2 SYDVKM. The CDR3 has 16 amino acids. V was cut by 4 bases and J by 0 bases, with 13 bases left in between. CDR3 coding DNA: TGTGCCAGCAGTTCTCATGGGGGCCTCTCTGGAAACACCATATATTTT. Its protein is CASSSHGGLSGNTIYF.

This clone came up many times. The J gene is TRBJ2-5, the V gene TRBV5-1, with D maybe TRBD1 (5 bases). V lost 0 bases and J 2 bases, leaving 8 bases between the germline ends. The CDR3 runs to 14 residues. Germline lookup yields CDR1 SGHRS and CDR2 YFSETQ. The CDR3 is CASSLDRNQETQYF. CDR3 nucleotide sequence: TGCGCCAGCAGCTTGGACAGGAATCAAGAGACCCAGTACTTC.

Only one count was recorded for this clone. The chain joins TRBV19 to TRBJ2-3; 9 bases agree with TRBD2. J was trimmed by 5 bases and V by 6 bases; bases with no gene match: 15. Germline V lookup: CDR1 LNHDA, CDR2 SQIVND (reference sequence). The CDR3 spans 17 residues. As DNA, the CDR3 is TGTGCCAGTAGCAAGAATGGGGTGGCAGCGGGAGGAGATACGCAGTATTTT. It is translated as CASSKNGVAAGGDTQYF.

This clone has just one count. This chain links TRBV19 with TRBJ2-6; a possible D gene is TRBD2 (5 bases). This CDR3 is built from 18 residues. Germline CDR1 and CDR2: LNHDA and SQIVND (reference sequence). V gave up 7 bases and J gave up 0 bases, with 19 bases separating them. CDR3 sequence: CASTIPGLTSSGANVLTF. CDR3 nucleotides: TGTGCCAGTACCATTCCGGGCCTAACTAGCTCTGGGGCCAACGTCCTGACTTTC.

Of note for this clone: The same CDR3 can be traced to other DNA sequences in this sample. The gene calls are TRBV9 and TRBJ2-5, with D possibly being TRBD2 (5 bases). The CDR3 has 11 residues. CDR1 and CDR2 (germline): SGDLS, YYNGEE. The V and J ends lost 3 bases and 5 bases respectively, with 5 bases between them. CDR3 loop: CASSAGETQYF. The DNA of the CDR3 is TGTGCCAGCAGCGCGGGGGAGACCCAGTACTTC.

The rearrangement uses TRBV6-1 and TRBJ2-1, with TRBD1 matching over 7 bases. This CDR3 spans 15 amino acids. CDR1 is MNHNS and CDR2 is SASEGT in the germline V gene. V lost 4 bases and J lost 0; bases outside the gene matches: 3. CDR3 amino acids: CASSVGDSSYNEQFF. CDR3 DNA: TGTGCCAGCAGTGTGGGGGACAGCTCCTACAATGAGCAGTTCTTC.

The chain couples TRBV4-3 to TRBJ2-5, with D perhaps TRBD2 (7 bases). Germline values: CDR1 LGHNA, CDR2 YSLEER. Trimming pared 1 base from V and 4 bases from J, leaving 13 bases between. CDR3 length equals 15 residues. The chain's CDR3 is CASSQAGGLGETQYF. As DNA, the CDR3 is TGCGCCAGCAGCCAAGCGGGGGGCTTGGGAGAGACCCAGTACTTC.

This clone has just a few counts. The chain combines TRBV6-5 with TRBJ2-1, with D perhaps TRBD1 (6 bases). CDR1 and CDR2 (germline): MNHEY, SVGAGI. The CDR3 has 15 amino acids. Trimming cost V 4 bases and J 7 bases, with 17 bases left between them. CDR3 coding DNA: TGTGCCAGCAGTTTCACAGGGTTCGGTCGGAATGAGCAGTTCTTC. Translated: CASSFTGFGRNEQFF.

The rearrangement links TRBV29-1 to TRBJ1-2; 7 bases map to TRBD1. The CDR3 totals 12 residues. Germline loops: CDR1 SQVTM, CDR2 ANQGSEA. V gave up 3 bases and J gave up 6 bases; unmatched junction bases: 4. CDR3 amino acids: CSVDRGGDGYTF. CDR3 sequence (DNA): TGCAGCGTTGACAGGGGGGGAGATGGCTACACCTTC.

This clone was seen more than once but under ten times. The CDR3 DNA reads as TGTGCCAGCAGCTCCCCCGAGGGGTCGGGCGAGCAGTACTTC. It codes for CASSSPEGSGEQYF. The V gene is TRBV27, the J gene TRBJ2-7, with D perhaps given as TRBD1 or TRBD2 (5 bases each). Germline V gives CDR1 MNHEY, CDR2 SMNVEV (reference sequence). The CDR3 loop spans 14 amino acids. Trimming removed 6 bases at V and 6 bases at J, with 18 bases between.

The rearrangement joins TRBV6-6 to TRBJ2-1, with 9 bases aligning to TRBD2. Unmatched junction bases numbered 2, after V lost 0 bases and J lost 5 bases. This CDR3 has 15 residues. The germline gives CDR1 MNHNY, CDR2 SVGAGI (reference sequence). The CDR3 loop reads CASSYSAGGDNEQFF. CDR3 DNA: TGTGCCAGCAGTTACTCAGCGGGAGGTGACAATGAGCAGTTCTTC.

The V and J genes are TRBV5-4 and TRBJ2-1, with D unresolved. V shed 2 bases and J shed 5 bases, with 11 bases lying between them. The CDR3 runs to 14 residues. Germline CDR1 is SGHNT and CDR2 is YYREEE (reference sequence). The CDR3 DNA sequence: TGTGCCAGCAGCTTAAGTTTGGGGAACAATGAGCAGTTCTTC. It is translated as CASSLSLGNNEQFF.

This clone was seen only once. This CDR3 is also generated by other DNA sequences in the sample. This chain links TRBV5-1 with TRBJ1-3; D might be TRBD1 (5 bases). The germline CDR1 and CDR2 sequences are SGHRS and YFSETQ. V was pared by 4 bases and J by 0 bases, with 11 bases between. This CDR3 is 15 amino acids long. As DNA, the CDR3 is TGCGCCAGCAGCCTGGGACTGCCCTCTGGAAACACCATATATTTT. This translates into CASSLGLPSGNTIYF.

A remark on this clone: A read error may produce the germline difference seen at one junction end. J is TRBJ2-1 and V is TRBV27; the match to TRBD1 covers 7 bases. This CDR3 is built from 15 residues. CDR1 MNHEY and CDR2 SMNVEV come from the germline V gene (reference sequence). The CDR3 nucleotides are TGTGCCAGCAGTCTTCGACAGGGCTCCCACAATGAGCAGTTCTTC. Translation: CASSLRQGSHNEQFF.

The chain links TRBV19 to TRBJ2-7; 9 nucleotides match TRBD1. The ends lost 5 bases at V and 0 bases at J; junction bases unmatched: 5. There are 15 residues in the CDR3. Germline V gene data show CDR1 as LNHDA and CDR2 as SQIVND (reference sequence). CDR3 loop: CASSSGQGSSYEQYF. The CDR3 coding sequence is TGTGCCAGTAGTTCCGGACAGGGGTCCTCCTACGAGCAGTACTTC.

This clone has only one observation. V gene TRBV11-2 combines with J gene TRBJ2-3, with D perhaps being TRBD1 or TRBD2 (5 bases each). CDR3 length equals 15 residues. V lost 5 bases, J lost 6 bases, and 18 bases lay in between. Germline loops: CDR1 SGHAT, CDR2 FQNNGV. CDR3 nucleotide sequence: TGTGCCAGCAGCCCCGAGGGGACGCACCGGGATACGCAGTATTTT. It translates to CASSPEGTHRDTQYF.

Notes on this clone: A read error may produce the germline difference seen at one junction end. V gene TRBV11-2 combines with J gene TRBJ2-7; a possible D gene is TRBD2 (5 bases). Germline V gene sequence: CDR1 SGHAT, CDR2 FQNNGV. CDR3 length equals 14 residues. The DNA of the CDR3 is TGTGCCAGCAGCTTAACTAGATACTCCTACGAGCGGTACTTC. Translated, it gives CASSLTRYSYERYF.

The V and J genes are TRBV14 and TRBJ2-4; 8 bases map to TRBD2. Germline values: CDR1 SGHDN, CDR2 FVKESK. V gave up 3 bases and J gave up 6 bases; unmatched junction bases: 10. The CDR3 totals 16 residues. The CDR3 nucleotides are TGTGCCAGCAGCCATCAGCGGGAGAGTTCGGGAAACATTCAGTACTTC. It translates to CASSHQRESSGNIQYF.

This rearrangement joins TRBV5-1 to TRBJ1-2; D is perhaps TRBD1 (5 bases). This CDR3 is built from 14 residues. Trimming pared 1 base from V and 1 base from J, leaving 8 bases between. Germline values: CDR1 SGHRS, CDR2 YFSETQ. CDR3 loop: CASSLWQGNYGYTF. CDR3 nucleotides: TGCGCCAGCAGCTTGTGGCAGGGTAACTATGGCTACACCTTC.